A selection of T cell receptor beta chains follows, all from one sample in a study of blood T cell repertoires in COVID-19. Repertoires were generated with immunoSEQ multiplex PCR, while TCRdb's copy carries only in-frame clones and drops some. The sample includes tens of thousands of clones, approximately 77% seen only once; the top ten take around 30%. Sequenced sample: peripheral blood. These receptors were obtained from a human donor in a cohort sampled during active COVID-19. Both conserved end residues are part of each CDR3. D genes are given only for firm matches. The size of a clone is reported for some rows only, either as once, few or many, or as a class for expanded clones.

d_gene: -
v_gene: TRBV4-2
abundance: -
j_gene: TRBJ2-2
CDR3nt: TGTGCCAGCAGTTTGACAGTTGCGAACACCGGGGAGCTGTTTTTT
CDR3aa: CASSLTVANTGELFF

d_gene: TRBD1
v_gene: TRBV6-1
abundance: -
j_gene: TRBJ1-5
CDR3nt: TGTGCCAGCAAGGGGGCGGGGCCCTATCAGCCCCAGCATTTT
CDR3aa: CASKGAGPYQPQHF

d_gene: TRBD2
v_gene: TRBV9
abundance: -
j_gene: TRBJ2-3
CDR3nt: TGTGCCAGCAGCCCCCGGACTAGCGTACGCACAGATACGCAGTATTTT
CDR3aa: CASSPRTSVRTDTQYF

d_gene: -
v_gene: TRBV7-8
abundance: -
j_gene: TRBJ1-1
CDR3nt: TGTGCCAGCACAAAGAGTAGAGGGCGCGGAAGCACTGAAGCTTTCTTT
CDR3aa: CASTKSRGRGSTEAFF

d_gene: -
v_gene: TRBV19
abundance: -
j_gene: TRBJ1-2
CDR3nt: TGTGCCAGTACCAATCCTGGCGGCATCGGGGACTATGGCTACACCTTC
CDR3aa: CASTNPGGIGDYGYTF

d_gene: -
v_gene: TRBV19
abundance: -
j_gene: TRBJ2-2
CDR3nt: TGTGCCAGTAGTATAGTCGGGAACACCGGGGAGCTGTTTTTT
CDR3aa: CASSIVGNTGELFF

d_gene: TRBD1
v_gene: TRBV18
abundance: -
j_gene: TRBJ2-1
CDR3nt: TGTGCCAGCTCACCCCGGACAGGGTCGAATGAGCAGTTCTTC
CDR3aa: CASSPRTGSNEQFF

d_gene: -
v_gene: TRBV11-2
abundance: few
j_gene: TRBJ1-6
CDR3nt: TGTGCCAGCAGCGTTGAATGGGACATCGGTAGCTCCTATAATTCACCCCTCCACTTT
CDR3aa: CASSVEWDIGSSYNSPLHF

d_gene: TRBD1
v_gene: TRBV30
abundance: -
j_gene: TRBJ1-6
CDR3nt: TGTGCCTGGAGTGGGGGACAGAATTCACCCCTCCACTTT
CDR3aa: CAWSGGQNSPLHF

d_gene: -
v_gene: TRBV10-3
abundance: -
j_gene: TRBJ2-7
CDR3nt: TGTGCCATCAGTGAGTCAATCTTAGGGGCGCCCTACGAGCAGTACTTC
CDR3aa: CAISESILGAPYEQYF

d_gene: -
v_gene: TRBV5-6
abundance: many
j_gene: TRBJ2-7
CDR3nt: TGTGCCAGCAGCGGGGAGGAGGGAAGCTCCTACGAGCAGTACTTC
CDR3aa: CASSGEEGSSYEQYF

d_gene: TRBD1
v_gene: TRBV6-2/TRBV6-3
abundance: -
j_gene: TRBJ1-1
CDR3nt: TGTGCCAGCAGTTACCCCCCAGGGGGAAAGAACACTGAAGCTTTCTTT
CDR3aa: CASSYPPGGKNTEAFF

d_gene: -
v_gene: TRBV18
abundance: -
j_gene: TRBJ2-5
CDR3nt: TGTGCCAGCTCACCTACCCGCCCCCCCGTCCGGGAGACCCAGTACTTC
CDR3aa: CASSPTRPPVRETQYF

d_gene: TRBD2
v_gene: TRBV19
abundance: -
j_gene: TRBJ2-1
CDR3nt: TGTGCCAGTAGTATTACGTCTAGCGGGAGGGCCGCGTACAATGAGCAGTTCTTC
CDR3aa: CASSITSSGRAAYNEQFF

d_gene: -
v_gene: TRBV7-9
abundance: -
j_gene: TRBJ2-2
CDR3nt: TGTGCCAGCAGCTCTATAGCGGAGAACACCGGGGAGCTGTTTTTT
CDR3aa: CASSSIAENTGELFF

d_gene: TRBD1
v_gene: TRBV7-8
abundance: many
j_gene: TRBJ2-7
CDR3nt: TGTGCCAGCAGCTCCAGGGGGCCCTACCGGGACTACGAGCAGTACTTC
CDR3aa: CASSSRGPYRDYEQYF

d_gene: -
v_gene: TRBV12-3/TRBV12-4
abundance: -
j_gene: TRBJ2-3
CDR3nt: TGTGCCAGCAGTCACGGGGGCACAGATACGCAGTATTTT
CDR3aa: CASSHGGTDTQYF

d_gene: TRBD2
v_gene: TRBV7-2
abundance: -
j_gene: TRBJ2-1
CDR3nt: TGTGCCAGCAGCTTGGGACTAGCGGGAGAGGCGGATGAGCAGTTCTTC
CDR3aa: CASSLGLAGEADEQFF

d_gene: -
v_gene: TRBV15
abundance: few
j_gene: TRBJ1-1
CDR3nt: TGTGCCACCCGGGGTGTTACGGGGAGGAACACTGAAGCTTTCTTT
CDR3aa: CATRGVTGRNTEAFF

d_gene: -
v_gene: TRBV5-1
abundance: -
j_gene: TRBJ1-1
CDR3nt: TGCGCCAGCACCACGGGGTTGAACACTGAAGCTTTCTTT
CDR3aa: CASTTGLNTEAFF

d_gene: -
v_gene: TRBV27
abundance: -
j_gene: TRBJ2-1
CDR3nt: TGTGCCAGCGGACTGACGAGCTCCTACAATGAGCAGTTCTTC
CDR3aa: CASGLTSSYNEQFF

d_gene: -
v_gene: TRBV15
abundance: -
j_gene: TRBJ1-1
CDR3nt: TGTGCCACCAGCAGAGATCGTAACTCCTTGAACACTGAAGCTTTCTTT
CDR3aa: CATSRDRNSLNTEAFF

d_gene: TRBD2
v_gene: TRBV25-1
abundance: -
j_gene: TRBJ2-7
CDR3nt: TGTGCCAGCAGTGCCTTGGGCGGGAGGGCCTGGGAGCAGTACTTC
CDR3aa: CASSALGGRAWEQYF

d_gene: TRBD1
v_gene: TRBV6-2/TRBV6-3
abundance: -
j_gene: TRBJ2-1
CDR3nt: TGTGCCAGCAGCCCCTCAGCCGGGACAGGGTCTTACAATGAGCAGTTCTTC
CDR3aa: CASSPSAGTGSYNEQFF

d_gene: TRBD1
v_gene: TRBV11-2
abundance: -
j_gene: TRBJ2-7
CDR3nt: TGTGCCAGTCGATCCGGGACAGGGCTTTACGAGCAGTACTTC
CDR3aa: CASRSGTGLYEQYF

d_gene: -
v_gene: TRBV28
abundance: -
j_gene: TRBJ2-1
CDR3nt: TGTGCCAGCAGTTTCGGGGGCTACAATGAGCAGTTCTTC
CDR3aa: CASSFGGYNEQFF

d_gene: -
v_gene: TRBV28
abundance: -
j_gene: TRBJ1-5
CDR3nt: TGTGCCAGCAGTTCCCAGACGGGTCAGCCCCAGCATTTT
CDR3aa: CASSSQTGQPQHF

d_gene: -
v_gene: TRBV7-9
abundance: -
j_gene: TRBJ2-3
CDR3nt: TGTGCCAGCAGCTTAGGAGGCAGGGCTCTAGATACGCAGTATTTT
CDR3aa: CASSLGGRALDTQYF

d_gene: -
v_gene: TRBV10-3
abundance: -
j_gene: TRBJ1-3
CDR3nt: TGTGCCATCAGTGATGGAGGGCGCGTGACTGGAAACACCATATATTTT
CDR3aa: CAISDGGRVTGNTIYF

d_gene: TRBD1
v_gene: TRBV5-4
abundance: once
j_gene: TRBJ2-4
CDR3nt: TGTGCCAGCAGCGGACAGGGAGGAAACATTCAGTACTTC
CDR3aa: CASSGQGGNIQYF

d_gene: TRBD2
v_gene: TRBV6-5
abundance: -
j_gene: TRBJ2-4
CDR3nt: TGTGCCAGCACGTCCCGAGCGGGAGCTGCAAACATTCAGTACTTC
CDR3aa: CASTSRAGAANIQYF

d_gene: -
v_gene: TRBV18
abundance: -
j_gene: TRBJ1-1
CDR3nt: TGTGCCAGCTCACCATTTGGGGGGGACGATATGAACACTGAAGCTTTCTTT
CDR3aa: CASSPFGGDDMNTEAFF